This TCR beta chain came from a study of cytotoxic CD8 clonotypes in ibrutinib-treated CLL. This clone was observed a handful of times. Its target is unknown. Deep sequencing aimed at 1 in 200,000 to 1 in 1 million T cells' resolution. Using immunoSEQ multiplex PCR, the repertoire was profiled, and TCRdb retains in-frame clones only, with some absent. Altogether around 140,000 clones are present, over 75% being singletons, with the ten largest covering 7.6%. Overall study findings and caveats: Clonality went higher at ibrutinib response and then dropped back toward baseline at progression. Private clonotypes, not public ones, expanded at ibrutinib response.

Germline loops: CDR1 SGHVS, CDR2 FQNEAQ. After removal of 5 bases from V and 5 bases from J, the junction contained 6 bases not matched to a gene. The CDR3 contains 13 residues. The source was PBMCs, collected after 36 months of ibrutinib treatment. This TCR derives from a human donor with chronic lymphocytic leukemia. The chain combines TRBV7-8 with TRBJ2-7; 7 nucleotides agree with TRBD1. The CDR3 DNA reads TGTGCCAGCAGCCAAACAGGGGACCACGAGCAGTACTTC. It is translated as CASSQTGDHEQYF.